The 2 T cell receptor beta chains in this list originate from one sample, sequenced in a study of cytomegalovirus exposure and HLA in healthy donors. Researchers ran the PCR with 60 Vbeta and 13 Jbeta primers. Sequenced by immunoSEQ multiplex PCR; TCRdb stores in-frame clones only, minus some. Of about 160,000 clones listed, around 80% are singletons. The sequenced material came from PBMCs. These receptors all come from a man aged 35-49 years in good health and CMV-seronegative.

This chain links TRBV5-1 with TRBJ2-5; 7 nucleotides align to TRBD2. The CDR3 is made up of 14 amino acids. CDR1 and CDR2 (germline): SGHRS, YFSETQ. The V segment lost 0 bases and the J segment 4 bases; nucleotides outside the gene matches: 3. CDR3 loop: CASSLGGGLETQYF. The CDR3 bases are TGCGCCAGCAGCTTGGGGGGGGGTTTAGAGACCCAGTACTTC.

This clone was counted only a few times. The rearrangement uses TRBV6-6 and TRBJ1-5; D gene ambiguous. The germline V gene has CDR1 MNHNY and CDR2 SVGAGI (reference sequence). The CDR3 runs to 14 residues. The germline V and J ends were trimmed by 7 bases and 4 bases, with 14 bases remaining between them. The CDR3 is CASNFGSPNQPQHF. CDR3 nucleotides: TGTGCCAGCAATTTCGGGTCACCAAATCAGCCCCAGCATTTT.